This TCR beta chain originates from a study of T-cell reconstitution after alpha-beta-depleted transplantation in children. General observations from the study: By about two months after transplant, alpha-beta T cells reportedly arose from several hundred graft clones that had expanded. Some patients showed high day-60 TCRbeta diversity, which derived from surviving recipient T cells and thymic progenitors. One year after transplant, T-cell counts and diversity came mostly from newly produced T cells.

During its preparation, the TCRbeta library received unique molecular identifiers. One entry per CDR3 protein results from TCRdb running MiXCR on the PCR reads. The sample includes some 110,000 distinct CDR3 sequences, 10% of them seen just once. Concerning this clonotype itself: Its specificity is unknown.

This TCR was sampled from a boy between 2 and 10 years old with acute lymphoblastic leukemia, due to receive a stem cell transplant. The starting material was PBMCs, obtained before TCRalphabeta/CD19-depleted stem cell transplant.

The CDR3, as DNA: TGCAGTGCTCAAGCTAGCGGACCTATGTGGGAGCAGTACTTC. Translating gives CSAQASGPMWEQYF. The chain carries TRBV20-1 and TRBJ2-7; 7 bases match TRBD2. This CDR3 contains 14 residues. J gave up 7 bases and V 5 bases, and 14 bases lay outside the gene matches. Germline lookup yields CDR1 DFQATT and CDR2 SNEGSKA (reference sequence).